The clone carrying this T cell receptor (beta chain) was seen at least ten times. The target antigen is unknown. The sample belongs to a study of blood T cells in healthy people across ages. CDR1 MDHEN and CDR2 SYDVKM come from the germline V gene. This CDR3 comprises 15 residues. The ends were cut back, 3 bases at V and 4 bases at J, with 15 bases in the middle. The study, taken as a whole, reports: Naive and antigen-experienced cells could not be conclusively compared, given unsorted PBMCs.

Isolated per sample were at least 7 million PBMCs. Then a second PCR, running roughly 7 to 11 cycles, was carried out with a sample-barcoded 5' primer and a J-beta primer mix. TCRdb re-called the 5' RACE reads with MiXCR, one entry per CDR3 protein. The repertoire includes around 650,000 distinct CDR3 sequences, about 34% of them detected once, and 15% sits in the top ten. The sequencing sample was made of blood. The TCR was taken from an elderly woman in good health. The chain has TRBV28 and TRBJ1-2; tentative D call: TRBD1 (6 bases). DNA of the CDR3: TGTGCCAGCAGTTTGGCCGGGACAAAGCGCTATGGCTACACCTTC. Protein product: CASSLAGTKRYGYTF.